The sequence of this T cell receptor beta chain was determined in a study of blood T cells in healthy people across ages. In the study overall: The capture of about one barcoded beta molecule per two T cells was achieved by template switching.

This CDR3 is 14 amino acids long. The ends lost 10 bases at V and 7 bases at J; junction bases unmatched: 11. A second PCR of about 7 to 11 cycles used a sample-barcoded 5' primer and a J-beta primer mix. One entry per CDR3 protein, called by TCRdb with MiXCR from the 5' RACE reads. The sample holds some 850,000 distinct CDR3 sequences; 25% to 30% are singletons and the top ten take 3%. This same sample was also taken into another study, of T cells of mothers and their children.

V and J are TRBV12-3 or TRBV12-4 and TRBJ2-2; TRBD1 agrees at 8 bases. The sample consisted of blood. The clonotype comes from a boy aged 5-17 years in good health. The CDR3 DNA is TGTGCCAACCAAATCAGGGGGCCTGGCGGGGAGCTGTTTTTT. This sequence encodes CANQIRGPGGELFF.